This TCR beta chain was recovered during a study of T cells in Graves' hyperthyroidism and ophthalmopathy. TCR beta CDR3 sequences were amplified from RNA transcripts. First-round RT-PCR with HTBI primers amplified the TCR CDR3 region. TCRdb re-called the multiplex PCR reads through MiXCR, storing one row per CDR3 protein. The table includes a few hundred thousand distinct CDR3 sequences, about a sixth detected once. Deletions cut 1 base from V and 4 bases from J, with 13 bases between. The CDR3 has 15 residues. Germline CDR1 SGHAT, CDR2 FQNNGV. This clonotype was detected ten times or more. Antigen unknown. Broader study findings: Most clonotypes expanded in thyroid above 0.001 were likewise present in blood.

The V and J genes are TRBV11-2 and TRBJ1-2; D might be TRBD1 (6 bases). The sequence derives from a woman aged 18-29 years with Graves' ophthalmopathy. The sample taken for sequencing was blood. The CDR3 region has the DNA TGTGCCAGCAGCTTAGGGTCTGGGACAACCTATGGCTACACCTTC. Encoded protein: CASSLGSGTTYGYTF.